The 2 T cell receptor beta chains presented below share a single source sample, sequenced in a study of response to subunit inactivated influenza vaccine. TCRdb passed the RT-PCR reads through MiXCR, listing each CDR3 protein once. Seen here are around 150,000 distinct CDR3 sequences, approximately 10% observed once, and the top ten hold 9.5% to 15%. This specimen was non-naive T cells sorted from PBMCs, taken about 6 weeks after vaccination. The source of these receptors is a man over 45 who received an inactivated influenza vaccine.

Only a few counts were recorded for this clonotype. The genes are TRBV20-1 and TRBJ1-1; 7 nucleotides agree with TRBD1. Germline V lookup: CDR1 DFQATT, CDR2 SNEGSKA (reference sequence). This CDR3 has 13 amino acids. CDR3 coding DNA: TGCAGCGGGGGGGACAGAGTTAACACTGAAGCTTTCTTT. Its protein is CSGGDRVNTEAFF.

The chain has TRBV28 and TRBJ2-7, with TRBD1 identical over 8 bases. V dropped 3 bases and J dropped 6; count of bases not matched to a gene: 10. This CDR3 region has 15 residues. The germline CDR1 and CDR2 sequences are MDHEN and SYDVKM. CDR3 residues: CASSFTRTGPAEQYF. The CDR3 nucleotides read TGTGCCAGCAGTTTTACCCGGACAGGGCCCGCCGAGCAGTACTTC.